A single sample gave rise to the 10 T cell receptor beta chains below, sequenced in a study of spatial heterogeneity in lung cancer. As to time point: sample taken at primary tumor resection. Whole RNA came from tumor, nontumor lung or frozen PBMC and was sequenced without being sorted. TCRdb reprocessed the 5' RACE reads with MiXCR, giving one entry per CDR3 protein. The sample has some 47,000 distinct CDR3 sequences; more than 6.5% are singletons. The sequencing here drew on PBMCs, taken at surgery. Source of these receptors: a female donor with early-stage non-small cell lung cancer.

This clonotype has at least ten counts. The rearrangement uses TRBV29-1 and TRBJ1-1, with a weak D call TRBD1 (6 bases). The CDR3 is made up of 10 amino acids. Trimming cost V 7 bases and J 6 bases, with 9 bases left between them. Germline V gene sequence: CDR1 SQVTM, CDR2 ANQGSEA. This CDR3 reads CSAWTAEAFF. CDR3 bases: TGCAGCGCCTGGACAGCTGAAGCTTTCTTT.

The chain has TRBV14 and TRBJ2-3, with D unclear. The CDR3 spans 12 residues. With 1 base removed from V and 7 bases from J, the gap between germline ends came to 6 bases. The germline gives CDR1 SGHDN, CDR2 FVKESK. The chain's CDR3 is CASSQGVNTQYF. CDR3 in DNA: TGTGCCAGCAGCCAAGGGGTAAATACGCAGTATTTT.

This clonotype occurred many times. The J gene is TRBJ2-5, the V gene TRBV20-1, with D perhaps TRBD2 (7 bases). The CDR3 runs 15 residues. Germline CDR1 is DFQATT and CDR2 is SNEGSKA (reference sequence). Trimming removed 4 bases at V and 5 bases at J, with 20 bases between. The chain's CDR3 is CSATGGHGLGETQYF. In nucleotides, the CDR3 is TGCAGTGCTACCGGGGGGCACGGGCTAGGCGAGACCCAGTACTTC.

This clonotype was found many times. The chain is built from TRBV19 and TRBJ1-5; 8 nucleotides align to TRBD1. Germline trimming cut 3 bases from V and 5 bases from J; bases unmatched to any gene: 0. In germline, CDR1 is LNHDA, CDR2 SQIVND (reference sequence). This CDR3 is 13 amino acids long. The DNA of the CDR3 is TGTGCCAGTAGTATGACAGGGGATCAGCCCCAGCATTTT. Protein sequence: CASSMTGDQPQHF.

The V gene is TRBV20-1, the J gene TRBJ2-7, with TRBD2 identical over 8 bases. CDR1 is DFQATT, CDR2 SNEGSKA, per germline (reference sequence). The CDR3 runs to 14 residues. After removal of 5 bases from V and 3 bases from J, the junction contained 9 bases not matched to a gene. The CDR3 coding sequence is TGCAGTGCTCGAGGATTTACTAGCGGCTACGAGCAGTACTTC. Its protein is CSARGFTSGYEQYF.

This clonotype was picked up many times. This chain connects TRBV3-1 to TRBJ2-4; 15 bases map to TRBD2. CDR3 length: 19 amino acids. Germline trimming cut 4 bases from V and 0 bases from J; bases unmatched to any gene: 7. The germline V gene has CDR1 LGHDT and CDR2 YNNKEL (reference sequence). The CDR3 loop reads CASSPHGLAGGSAKNIQYF. For the CDR3, the DNA is TGTGCCAGCAGCCCGCACGGACTAGCGGGGGGGTCAGCCAAAAACATTCAGTACTTC.

The sample holds many counts of this clonotype. The rearrangement uses TRBV20-1 and TRBJ2-1; D is uncertain. Trimming stripped 3 bases from V and 10 bases from J, with 16 bases between. The CDR3 extends over 13 amino acids. Germline CDR1 and CDR2: DFQATT and SNEGSKA (reference sequence). In DNA form, the CDR3 reads TGCAGTGCTAGCCCCGCGGTTACCCAGGAGCAGTTCTTC. Encoded protein: CSASPAVTQEQFF.

This clonotype was seen ten or more times. This rearrangement joins TRBV20-1 to TRBJ1-2; no definite D call. V was cut by 3 bases and J by 2 bases, with 16 bases left in between. Germline CDR1 and CDR2: DFQATT and SNEGSKA (reference sequence). This CDR3 is 15 amino acids long. The CDR3 DNA reads as TGCAGTGCTAGCTCCCCGGAACTGGCAAACTATGGCTACACCTTC. Its translation: CSASSPELANYGYTF.

As concerns this clonotype: Being one base from a much bigger clone, this may be a read error. The genes are TRBV3-1 and TRBJ2-7; D is unclear. CDR3 length equals 11 residues. Germline CDR1 and CDR2: LGHDT and YNNKEL (reference sequence). Trimming pared 0 bases from V and 3 bases from J, leaving 0 bases between. The CDR3, as DNA: TGTGCCAGCAGCCAAGACTACGAGCAGTACTTC. It yields the protein CASSQDYEQYF.

This clonotype was seen at least ten times. The chain uses TRBV5-1 and TRBJ2-3; the D is unclear. Germline V gene lookup returns CDR1 SGHRS and CDR2 YFSETQ. The CDR3 length is 16 residues. The V gene lost 0 bases and the J gene lost 2 bases, with 13 bases spanning the gap. The CDR3: CASSLAFSGATDTQYF. CDR3 nucleotides: TGCGCCAGCAGCTTGGCCTTTTCAGGCGCCACAGATACGCAGTATTTT.